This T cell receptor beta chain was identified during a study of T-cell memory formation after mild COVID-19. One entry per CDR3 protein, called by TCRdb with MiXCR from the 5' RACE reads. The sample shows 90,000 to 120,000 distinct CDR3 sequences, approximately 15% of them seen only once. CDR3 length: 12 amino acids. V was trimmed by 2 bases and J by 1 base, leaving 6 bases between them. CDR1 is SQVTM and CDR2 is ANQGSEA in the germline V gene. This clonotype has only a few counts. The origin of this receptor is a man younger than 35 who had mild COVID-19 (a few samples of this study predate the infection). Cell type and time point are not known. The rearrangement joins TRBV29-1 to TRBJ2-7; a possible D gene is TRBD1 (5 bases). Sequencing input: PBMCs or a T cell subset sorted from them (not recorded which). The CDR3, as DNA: TGCAGCGTTGAAAAGGGGTCCTACGAGCAGTACTTC. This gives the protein CSVEKGSYEQYF.